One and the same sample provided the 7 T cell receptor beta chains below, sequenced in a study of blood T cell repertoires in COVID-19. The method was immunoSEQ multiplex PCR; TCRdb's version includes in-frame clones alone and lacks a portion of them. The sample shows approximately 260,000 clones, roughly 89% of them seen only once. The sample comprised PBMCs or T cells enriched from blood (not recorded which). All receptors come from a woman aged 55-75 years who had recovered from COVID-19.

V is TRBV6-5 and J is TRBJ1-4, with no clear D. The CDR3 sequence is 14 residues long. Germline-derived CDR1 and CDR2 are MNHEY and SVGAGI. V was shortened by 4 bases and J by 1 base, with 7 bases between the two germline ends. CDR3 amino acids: CASSSGETNEKLFF. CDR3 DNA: TGTGCCAGCAGTTCCGGGGAAACTAATGAAAAACTGTTTTTT.

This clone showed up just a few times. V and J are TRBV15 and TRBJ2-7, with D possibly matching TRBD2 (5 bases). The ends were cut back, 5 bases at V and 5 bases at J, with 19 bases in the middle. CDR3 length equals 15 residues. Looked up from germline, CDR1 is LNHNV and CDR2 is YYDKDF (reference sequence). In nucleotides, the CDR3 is TGTGCCACCAGCGGCCCGGGGATCGCGACCGACGAGCAGTACTTC. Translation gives CATSGPGIATDEQYF.

The CDR3 coding sequence is TGCAGCGTTCACCTTCAGGGTTATGGCTACACCTTC. Translating gives CSVHLQGYGYTF. The chain has TRBV29-1 and TRBJ1-2, with D maybe TRBD1 (5 bases). The germline CDR1 and CDR2 sequences are SQVTM and ANQGSEA. Deletions cut 5 bases from V and 5 bases from J, with 12 bases between. The CDR3 is 12 amino acids.

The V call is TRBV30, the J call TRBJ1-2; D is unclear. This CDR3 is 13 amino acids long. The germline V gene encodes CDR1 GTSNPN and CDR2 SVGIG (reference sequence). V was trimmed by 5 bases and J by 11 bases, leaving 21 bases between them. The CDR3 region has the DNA TGTGCCTGGGGGGTGGAAGTGGGCCGAGGGTACACCTTC. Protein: CAWGVEVGRGYTF. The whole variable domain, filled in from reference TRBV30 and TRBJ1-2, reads SQTIHQWPATLVQPVGSPLSLECTVEGTSNPNLYWYRQAAGRGLQLLFYSVGIGQISSEVPQNLSASRPQDRQFILSSKKLLLSDSGFYLCAWGVEVGRGYTFGSGTRLTVV.

The CDR3: CASSLAFTGLNSPLHF. As DNA, the CDR3 is TGTGCCAGCAGCTTAGCTTTCACAGGTTTGAATTCACCCCTCCACTTT. The rearrangement joins TRBV11-2 to TRBJ1-6; perhaps TRBD1 as D (5 bases). V dropped 1 base and J dropped 7 bases, with 14 bases sitting between them. The germline CDR1 and CDR2 sequences are SGHAT and FQNNGV. This CDR3 spans 16 amino acids.

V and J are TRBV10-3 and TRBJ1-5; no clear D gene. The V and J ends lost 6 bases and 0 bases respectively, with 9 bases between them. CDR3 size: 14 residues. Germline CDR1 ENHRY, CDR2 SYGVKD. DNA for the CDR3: TGTGCCATCAGCACAGAAGTTAGCAATCAGCCCCAGCATTTT. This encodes CAISTEVSNQPQHF.

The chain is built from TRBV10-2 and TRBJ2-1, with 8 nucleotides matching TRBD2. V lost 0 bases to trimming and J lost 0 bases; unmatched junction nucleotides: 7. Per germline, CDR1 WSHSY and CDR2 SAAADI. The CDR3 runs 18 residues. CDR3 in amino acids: CASSESSLAGGSYNEQFF. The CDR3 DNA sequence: TGCGCCAGCAGTGAGTCAAGTTTGGCGGGGGGCTCCTACAATGAGCAGTTCTTC.